This TCR beta chain emerged from a study of blood T cell repertoires in COVID-19. Across the study: Collection of acute and convalescent COVID-19 samples took place in the United States, Italy and Spain. From T cells, B-cell-depleted T cells, or PBMCs came the material, which was cDNA or gDNA.

This clone has only one observation. Germline CDR1 is SGHTA and CDR2 is FQGTGA. The V and J ends lost 4 bases and 9 bases respectively, with 13 bases between them. The CDR3 is made up of 13 amino acids. The data were produced by immunoSEQ multiplex PCR, yet TCRdb's version contains in-frame clones alone and is incomplete. The data hold fewer than 65,000 clones, with over 75% observed a single time. Specimen: peripheral blood. V gene TRBV7-3 combines with J gene TRBJ2-1; D is uncertain. This TCR derives from a woman in her sixties or seventies with COVID-19, enrolled during active disease. The CDR3 is CASSSQRFGEQFF. In nucleotides, the CDR3 is TGTGCCAGCAGCTCTCAGAGGTTCGGTGAGCAGTTCTTC.